This is a list of T cell receptor beta chains from one sample in a study of CD8 T cells in ankylosing spondylitis. Each CDR3 protein gets one entry after TCRdb re-called the 5' RACE reads with MiXCR. Of approximately 400,000 distinct CDR3 sequences in the sample, roughly 26% were seen once. Specimen: blood, either unsorted or a sorted T cell fraction (not recorded which). These receptors were collected from a male donor with ankylosing spondylitis. The CDR3 runs from the conserved cysteine through the conserved F or W. The order of the fields is clone size, J gene, V gene, D gene, CDR3 protein, CDR3 DNA. The D gene is left open where the match is weak. Clone size is stated in some rows and not others, as once, few, many or a class when expanded.

clone size: few; J gene: TRBJ1-5; V gene: TRBV20-1; D gene: -; CDR3 protein: CSGETGLGQPQHF; CDR3 DNA: TGCAGTGGGGAGACGGGGTTAGGTCAGCCCCAGCATTTT
clone size: -; J gene: TRBJ1-3; V gene: TRBV7-2; D gene: -; CDR3 protein: CASSREVGEGGGNTIYF; CDR3 DNA: TGTGCCAGCAGCAGGGAGGTCGGGGAAGGTGGTGGAAACACCATATATTTT
clone size: -; J gene: TRBJ1-3; V gene: TRBV25-1; D gene: -; CDR3 protein: CASSEYGTSNTIYF; CDR3 DNA: TGTGCCAGCAGTGAATATGGGACCTCCAACACCATATATTTT
clone size: few; J gene: TRBJ1-5; V gene: TRBV12-3/TRBV12-4; D gene: TRBD1; CDR3 protein: CASSRRGQSNQPQHF; CDR3 DNA: TGTGCCAGCAGTCGGAGGGGACAGAGCAATCAGCCCCAGCATTTT
clone size: -; J gene: TRBJ2-7; V gene: TRBV6-1; D gene: -; CDR3 protein: CASRGIARGYEQYF; CDR3 DNA: TGTGCCTCTCGAGGGATAGCCCGAGGGTACGAGCAGTACTTC
clone size: few; J gene: TRBJ2-5; V gene: TRBV5-1; D gene: -; CDR3 protein: CASSFNHGETQYF; CDR3 DNA: TGCGCCAGCAGCTTCAACCACGGGGAGACCCAGTACTTC
clone size: -; J gene: TRBJ2-1; V gene: TRBV11-2; D gene: TRBD2; CDR3 protein: CASSLSGRIGNEQFF; CDR3 DNA: TGTGCCAGCAGTTTGAGCGGGAGGATAGGGAATGAGCAGTTCTTC
clone size: -; J gene: TRBJ1-2; V gene: TRBV12-3/TRBV12-4; D gene: -; CDR3 protein: CASSFTGRYGYTF; CDR3 DNA: TGTGCCAGCAGTTTTACCGGGAGGTATGGCTACACCTTC
clone size: -; J gene: TRBJ1-3; V gene: TRBV11-3; D gene: TRBD1; CDR3 protein: CASSLTGDEGNTIYF; CDR3 DNA: TGTGCCAGCAGCTTAACAGGGGATGAGGGAAACACCATATATTTT
clone size: many; J gene: TRBJ2-6; V gene: TRBV7-2; D gene: -; CDR3 protein: CASSLGGQANVLTF; CDR3 DNA: TGTGCCAGCAGCTTAGGGGGACAGGCCAACGTCCTGACTTTC
clone size: -; J gene: TRBJ1-2; V gene: TRBV27; D gene: -; CDR3 protein: CASSFDRNNGYTF; CDR3 DNA: TGTGCCAGCAGTTTCGACAGGAATAACGGCTACACCTTC
clone size: -; J gene: TRBJ1-2; V gene: TRBV12-3/TRBV12-4; D gene: -; CDR3 protein: CASSFPGGYGYTF; CDR3 DNA: TGTGCCAGCAGTTTTCCCGGTGGCTATGGCTACACCTTC
clone size: once; J gene: TRBJ2-1; V gene: TRBV6-4; D gene: -; CDR3 protein: CATRPEGSYNEQFF; CDR3 DNA: TGTGCCACCCGACCGGAGGGTTCCTACAATGAGCAGTTCTTC
clone size: -; J gene: TRBJ1-1; V gene: TRBV24-1; D gene: TRBD1; CDR3 protein: CATREQGGTEAFF; CDR3 DNA: TGTGCCACCAGGGAACAGGGGGGCACTGAAGCTTTCTTT
clone size: -; J gene: TRBJ2-7; V gene: TRBV5-1; D gene: TRBD2; CDR3 protein: CASSLDGGSYEQYF; CDR3 DNA: TGCGCCAGCAGCTTGGACGGGGGGAGCTACGAGCAGTACTTC
clone size: many; J gene: TRBJ2-5; V gene: TRBV20-1; D gene: -; CDR3 protein: CSARPRASPETQYF; CDR3 DNA: TGCAGTGCTAGACCGCGGGCCTCTCCAGAGACCCAGTACTTC
clone size: -; J gene: TRBJ2-5; V gene: TRBV10-2; D gene: -; CDR3 protein: CASSGVRGSKTQYF; CDR3 DNA: TGCGCCAGCAGTGGGGTCCGGGGGAGCAAGACCCAGTACTTC
clone size: many; J gene: TRBJ2-2; V gene: TRBV5-1; D gene: -; CDR3 protein: CASSLALGNTGELFF; CDR3 DNA: TGCGCCAGCAGCTTGGCCCTGGGGAACACCGGGGAGCTGTTTTTT
clone size: -; J gene: TRBJ2-1; V gene: TRBV24-1; D gene: -; CDR3 protein: CATSDFRQGGPGGRQFF; CDR3 DNA: TGTGCCACCAGTGATTTTAGACAGGGAGGTCCTGGCGGTCGGCAGTTCTTC
clone size: few; J gene: TRBJ1-5; V gene: TRBV5-1; D gene: TRBD1; CDR3 protein: CASSPGTVSGAPQHF; CDR3 DNA: TGCGCCAGCAGCCCCGGGACAGTAAGTGGAGCGCCCCAGCATTTT
clone size: few; J gene: TRBJ2-1; V gene: TRBV10-3; D gene: TRBD2; CDR3 protein: CAISESPAGGVYNEQFF; CDR3 DNA: TGTGCCATCAGTGAGTCCCCGGCGGGAGGGGTATACAATGAGCAGTTCTTC
clone size: -; J gene: TRBJ2-3; V gene: TRBV27; D gene: TRBD2; CDR3 protein: CASSKGTSGRASTDTQYF; CDR3 DNA: TGTGCCAGCAGTAAAGGGACTAGCGGGAGGGCTAGCACAGATACGCAGTATTTT
clone size: few; J gene: TRBJ2-1; V gene: TRBV7-8; D gene: TRBD1; CDR3 protein: CASSLRQGEGYNEQFF; CDR3 DNA: TGTGCCAGCAGTTTGAGGCAGGGGGAAGGCTACAATGAGCAGTTCTTC
clone size: few; J gene: TRBJ2-2; V gene: TRBV5-1; D gene: -; CDR3 protein: CASSLGSRGRTTGELFF; CDR3 DNA: TGCGCCAGCAGCTTGGGATCTAGGGGCAGGACCACCGGGGAGCTGTTTTTT
clone size: -; J gene: TRBJ1-1; V gene: TRBV27; D gene: TRBD1; CDR3 protein: CASSITYDRGEAFF; CDR3 DNA: TGTGCCAGCAGCATCACTTATGACAGGGGGGAAGCTTTCTTT
clone size: -; J gene: TRBJ2-1; V gene: TRBV6-2/TRBV6-3; D gene: -; CDR3 protein: CASSYGLNEQFF; CDR3 DNA: TGTGCCAGCAGTTACGGACTAAATGAGCAGTTCTTC
clone size: few; J gene: TRBJ1-2; V gene: TRBV15; D gene: -; CDR3 protein: CATSRDTANYGYTF; CDR3 DNA: TGTGCCACCAGCCGAGACACAGCTAACTATGGCTACACCTTC
clone size: -; J gene: TRBJ2-7; V gene: TRBV7-6; D gene: -; CDR3 protein: CASSPRQTPYEQYF; CDR3 DNA: TGTGCCAGCAGCCCAAGACAGACACCCTACGAGCAGTACTTC
clone size: -; J gene: TRBJ1-6; V gene: TRBV30; D gene: -; CDR3 protein: CAWSAFGPSPLHF; CDR3 DNA: TGTGCCTGGAGTGCCTTTGGTCCTTCACCCCTCCACTTT
clone size: -; J gene: TRBJ2-5; V gene: TRBV20-1; D gene: -; CDR3 protein: CSASSFQETQYF; CDR3 DNA: TGCAGTGCTAGTTCCTTCCAAGAGACCCAGTACTTC
clone size: few; J gene: TRBJ2-1; V gene: TRBV7-9; D gene: TRBD2; CDR3 protein: CASSLSGTSGAEQFF; CDR3 DNA: TGTGCCAGCAGCTTGAGTGGGACTAGCGGGGCTGAGCAGTTCTTC
clone size: -; J gene: TRBJ2-7; V gene: TRBV6-6; D gene: -; CDR3 protein: CASSYGRGEQYF; CDR3 DNA: TGTGCCAGCAGTTATGGCCGAGGCGAGCAGTACTTC
clone size: -; J gene: TRBJ2-7; V gene: TRBV7-9; D gene: -; CDR3 protein: CASWEDTTYEQYF; CDR3 DNA: TGTGCCAGCTGGGAGGACACGACCTACGAGCAGTACTTC
clone size: many; J gene: TRBJ2-2; V gene: TRBV5-1; D gene: -; CDR3 protein: CASSLGVDTGELFF; CDR3 DNA: TGCGCCAGCAGCTTGGGGGTCGACACCGGGGAGCTGTTTTTT